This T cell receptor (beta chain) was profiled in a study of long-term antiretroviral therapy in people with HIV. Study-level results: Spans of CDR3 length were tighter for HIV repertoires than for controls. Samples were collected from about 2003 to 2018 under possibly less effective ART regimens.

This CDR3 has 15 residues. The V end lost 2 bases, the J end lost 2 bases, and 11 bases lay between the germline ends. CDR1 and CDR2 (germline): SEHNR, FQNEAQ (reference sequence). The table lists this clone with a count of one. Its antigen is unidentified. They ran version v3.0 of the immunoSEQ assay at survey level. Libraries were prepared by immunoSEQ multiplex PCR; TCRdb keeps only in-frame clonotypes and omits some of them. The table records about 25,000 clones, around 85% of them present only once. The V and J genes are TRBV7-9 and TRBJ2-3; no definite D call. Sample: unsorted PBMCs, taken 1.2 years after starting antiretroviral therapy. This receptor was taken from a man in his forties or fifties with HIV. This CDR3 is CASSLSQTSTDTQYF. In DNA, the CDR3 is TGTGCCAGCAGCTTATCTCAAACCTCCACAGATACGCAGTATTTT.